This T cell receptor beta chain derives from a study of blood T cell repertoires in COVID-19. Study-level information: There were acute and convalescent COVID-19 samples, and they came from the United States, Italy and Spain. PBMCs, B-cell-depleted T cells, or T cells provided the cDNA or gDNA that made up the material.

As handled by the study authors: How many nucleated cells were present was estimated from reference gene primer amplification. TCRdb keeps only in-frame clones here, not all; method: immunoSEQ multiplex PCR. The DNA gave D and trimming, while V, J and clone size come from that table. The sample contains fewer than 25,000 clones, over 80% of which appear only once. CDR1 is SGHNT, CDR2 YENEEA, per germline. This CDR3 has 16 residues. The V and J ends lost 10 bases and 0 bases, in that order; junction bases with no gene match: 9. The material sequenced was peripheral blood. This chain links TRBV11-3 with TRBJ2-3; 11 positions match TRBD2. This clonotype originated in a human donor in a cohort sampled during active COVID-19. The donor label of this sample is uncertain. The CDR3 loop is CAKPTSGNPSTDTQYF. The CDR3 nucleotides are TGTGCCAAACCGACTAGCGGGAACCCTAGCACAGATACGCAGTATTTT.